These 30 T cell receptor beta chains were all obtained from the same sample, sequenced in a study of human T cells and chemical hapten exposure. Noted time point: pre-sensitization, week 0. Treatment specified: therapeutic diphenylcyclopropenone sensitization with weekly scalp DPC. TCRdb reprocessed the RACE reads via MiXCR and lists one record per CDR3 protein. The sample carries 300,000 to 450,000 distinct CDR3 sequences, approximately 5% recorded once. Sequences were derived from whole blood, sampled in connection with sensitization to the hapten diphenylcyclopropenone (DPC). These receptors all come from a woman under 30 with alopecia areata. Some clones in this sample may be carry-over from other donors' samples.

This clonotype was observed a few times. V usage is TRBV10-3 and J usage is TRBJ2-7; D not resolved. Trimming took 6 bases from V and 6 from J, leaving 15 bases between them. Germline CDR1 reads ENHRY; CDR2 reads SYGVKD. This CDR3 spans 13 amino acids. CDR3 nucleotide sequence: TGTGCCATCAGGGAAGACAACTCCGCCGAGCAGTACTTC. It translates to CAIREDNSAEQYF.

This clonotype has at least ten counts. The V gene is TRBV29-1, the J gene TRBJ2-1; 8 positions agree with TRBD1. The CDR3 is made up of 14 amino acids. V gave up 3 bases and J gave up 8 bases; unmatched junction bases: 9. CDR1 SQVTM and CDR2 ANQGSEA come from the germline V gene. The chain's CDR3 is CSVEQQGARDEQFF. The DNA for the CDR3 is TGCAGCGTTGAGCAGCAGGGGGCGAGGGATGAGCAGTTCTTC.

This clonotype has a count of ten or more. This chain joins TRBV5-1 and TRBJ1-3; D is undetermined. The CDR3 is 15 amino acids. Germline CDR1 SGHRS, CDR2 YFSETQ. With 5 bases removed from V and 4 bases from J, the gap between germline ends came to 16 bases. Written as DNA, the CDR3 is TGCGCCAGCAGACGATCCCCTTCTGAGGGAAACACCATATATTTT. As protein: CASRRSPSEGNTIYF.

This clonotype was seen many times. V is TRBV18 and J is TRBJ1-1; TRBD1 might be the D (5 bases). V lost 0 bases, J lost 3 bases, and 8 bases lay in between. The V gene's germline CDR1 is KGHSH and CDR2 LQKENI. The CDR3 is 14 amino acids. The CDR3 DNA is TGTGCCAGCTCACCACCCCAGGGTGACACTGAAGCTTTCTTT. Translated, it gives CASSPPQGDTEAFF.

This clonotype showed up just a few times. This sequence joins TRBV3-1 and TRBJ2-7, with D unresolved. Germline V gives CDR1 LGHDT, CDR2 YNNKEL (reference sequence). The length of the CDR3 is 12 residues. V lost 3 bases to trimming and J lost 5 bases, with 8 bases between them. CDR3 bases: TGTGCCAGCAGCCACCCATGGGACGAGCAGTACTTC. It yields the protein CASSHPWDEQYF.

This chain connects TRBV6-5 to TRBJ2-7; D is undetermined. This CDR3 has 15 residues. In germline, CDR1 is MNHEY, CDR2 SVGAGI. V was clipped by 0 bases and J by 7 bases, with 16 bases between them. CDR3 bases: TGTGCCAGCAGTTACTCCGCCTCCCCCCCTACAGAGCAGTACTTC. This encodes CASSYSASPPTEQYF.

This clonotype has a count of ten or more. J is TRBJ2-2 and V is TRBV6-6, with 9 positions matching TRBD1. CDR1 MNHNY and CDR2 SVGAGI come from the germline V gene (reference sequence). Trimming removed 5 bases from V and 6 bases from J; junction bases left unmatched: 7. The CDR3 covers 15 residues. The CDR3: CASSLRQGGAGELFF. The CDR3, as DNA: TGTGCCAGCAGTCTCCGACAGGGGGGAGCCGGGGAGCTGTTTTTT.

This clonotype was picked up many times. This chain links TRBV7-6 with TRBJ2-6; D perhaps matches TRBD1 (5 bases). This CDR3 region has 16 residues. The germline CDR1 and CDR2 sequences are SGHVS and FNYEAQ. Trimming stripped 8 bases from V and 0 bases from J, with 14 bases between. The CDR3 nucleotides are TGTGCCAGCTCTCTACAGGCAGCCTCTGGGGCCAACGTCCTGACTTTC. This sequence encodes CASSLQAASGANVLTF.

This clonotype was recorded at least ten times. This chain connects TRBV29-1 to TRBJ1-2, with 8 bases matching TRBD1. This CDR3 has 12 residues. The junction had 5 bases not matched to a gene; V was cut back by 6 bases and J by 5 bases. Germline loops: CDR1 SQVTM, CDR2 ANQGSEA. This CDR3 reads CSVTGQAYGYTF. The CDR3 DNA follows: TGCAGCGTAACGGGACAGGCTTATGGCTACACCTTC.

The chain combines TRBV4-2 with TRBJ2-7, with D possibly being TRBD1 (5 bases). There are 15 residues in the CDR3. Deletions cut 0 bases from V and 5 bases from J, with 14 bases between. CDR1 and CDR2 from the germline V gene are LGHNA and YNFKEQ. CDR3 region: CASSQERIPRDEQYF. The CDR3 DNA reads as TGTGCCAGCAGCCAAGAAAGGATACCCAGGGACGAGCAGTACTTC.

The chain has TRBV14 and TRBJ1-1, with unresolved D. There are 14 residues in the CDR3. Trimming took off 4 bases at V and 9 bases at J, with 18 bases between the two ends. The V gene's germline CDR1 is SGHDN and CDR2 FVKESK. The DNA for the CDR3 is TGTGCCAGCAGCCCTAACGTGGGGATTAGGCAAGCTTTCTTT. Translating it yields CASSPNVGIRQAFF.

CDR3 bases: TGTGCCAGCAGTTTCGAGCGGGGACAAGAGACCCAGTACTTC. It encodes CASSFERGQETQYF. The chain is built from TRBV12-3 or TRBV12-4 and TRBJ2-5; 7 nucleotides match TRBD2. Germline trimming cut 3 bases from V and 2 bases from J; bases unmatched to any gene: 3. This CDR3 contains 14 residues.

The chain is built from TRBV29-1 and TRBJ1-2; the D gene is possibly TRBD1 (6 bases). V was clipped by 8 bases and J by 6 bases, with 22 bases between them. The length of the CDR3 is 14 residues. The V gene's germline CDR1 is SQVTM and CDR2 ANQGSEA. This chain's CDR3 is CSLGIGGLMDGYTF. In DNA, the CDR3 is TGCAGCCTAGGAATTGGGGGCCTCATGGATGGCTACACCTTC.

There are a few counts of this clonotype. The chain joins TRBV5-1 to TRBJ1-5; 7 bases fit TRBD1. The germline V gene encodes CDR1 SGHRS and CDR2 YFSETQ. This CDR3 has 15 amino acids. V was clipped by 2 bases and J by 0 bases; unmatched bases: 2. This CDR3 reads CASSLQGHSNQPQHF. CDR3 bases: TGCGCCAGCAGCTTACAGGGGCATAGCAATCAGCCCCAGCATTTT.

This clonotype has a handful of counts. The CDR3, as DNA: TGTGCCAGCAGTTACGGGTTCCGGGACACTGAAGCTTTCTTT. Protein product: CASSYGFRDTEAFF. The chain recombines TRBV6-2 or TRBV6-3 with TRBJ1-1; D is unclear. Germline lookup yields CDR1 MNHEY and CDR2 SVGEGT. The CDR3 has 14 residues. V gave up 2 bases and J gave up 3 bases, with 10 bases separating them.

The chain joins TRBV7-9 to TRBJ1-6; 10 bases agree with TRBD1. The CDR3 sequence is 16 residues long. Germline CDR1 is SEHNR and CDR2 is FQNEAQ (reference sequence). Germline trimming cut 5 bases from V and 7 bases from J; bases unmatched to any gene: 8. CDR3 nucleotide sequence: TGTGCCAGCAGCAACGGAAGACAGGGGGCGAATTCACCCCTCCACTTT. It codes for CASSNGRQGANSPLHF.

This clonotype was counted many times. The chain combines TRBV7-2 with TRBJ2-7; TRBD2 matches 11 bases. CDR1 is SGHTA, CDR2 FQGNSA, per germline. The CDR3 spans 15 residues. The trim removed 6 bases at V and 2 bases at J, leaving 6 bases unmatched. In DNA, the CDR3 is TGTGCCAGCAGTCTTCTAGCGGGGGGACCCTACGAGCAGTACTTC. Translated, it gives CASSLLAGGPYEQYF.

The chain employs TRBV12-3 or TRBV12-4 and TRBJ1-5; D gene ambiguous. The CDR3 loop spans 15 amino acids. The V end was cut by 6 bases, the J end by 0 bases, with 12 bases between. The CDR3 DNA follows: TGTGCCAGCAGCCAAGGACGCTATAGCAATCAGCCCCAGCATTTT. As protein: CASSQGRYSNQPQHF.

This chain uses TRBV27 with TRBJ1-1; 8 bases align to TRBD1. This CDR3 has 15 residues. V shed 5 bases, J shed 4 bases, and the junction held 9 bases outside the gene matches. Germline-derived CDR1 and CDR2 are MNHEY and SMNVEV (reference sequence). The CDR3 loop is CASSHGQGLGTEAFF. CDR3 bases: TGTGCCAGCAGTCATGGACAGGGTTTGGGCACTGAAGCTTTCTTT.

This clonotype was seen many times. This rearrangement joins TRBV27 to TRBJ2-4, with 8 bases identical to TRBD2. V lost 5 bases, J lost 3 bases, and 9 bases stayed unmatched. The CDR3 is made up of 16 amino acids. Germline CDR1 MNHEY, CDR2 SMNVEV (reference sequence). CDR3 nucleotide sequence: TGTGCCAGCAGTCCACGGACTAGCTTGGTCAAAAACATTCAGTACTTC. This translates into CASSPRTSLVKNIQYF.

The table lists this clonotype with a few counts. V is TRBV4-1 and J is TRBJ2-7; a possible D gene is TRBD2 (7 bases). V shed 0 bases and J shed 0 bases, with 12 bases lying between them. CDR3 length: 16 amino acids. Germline values: CDR1 MGHRA, CDR2 YSYEKL. The CDR3 sequence is CASSQDTGGASYEQYF. For the CDR3, the DNA is TGCGCCAGCAGCCAAGATACGGGGGGCGCCTCCTACGAGCAGTACTTC.

This rearrangement joins TRBV20-1 to TRBJ1-4; D gene ambiguous. The V gene's germline CDR1 is DFQATT and CDR2 SNEGSKA (reference sequence). V was trimmed by 3 bases and J by 0 bases, leaving 11 bases between them. The CDR3 runs 15 residues. For the CDR3, the DNA is TGCAGTGCTAGTGAGACACCAGCAACTAATGAAAAACTGTTTTTT. Translated, it gives CSASETPATNEKLFF.

This clonotype has only a few counts. For the CDR3, the DNA is TGTGCCAGCAGCTTGTTGCGGGGGAACACCGGGGAGCTGTTTTTT. Translating it yields CASSLLRGNTGELFF. This chain uses TRBV5-5 with TRBJ2-2, with D perhaps TRBD2 (6 bases). From germline, CDR1 is SGHKS and CDR2 YYEKEE (reference sequence). There are 15 residues in the CDR3. V lost 1 base to trimming and J lost 1 base, with 8 bases between them.

The chain employs TRBV6-1 and TRBJ1-2; 7 bases align to TRBD1. CDR1 MNHNS and CDR2 SASEGT come from the germline V gene. The CDR3 is 19 residues long. With 7 bases clipped from V and 4 bases from J, the junction kept 24 bases outside the gene matches. The CDR3 loop is CASTLRGVEWTGVAYGYTF. In DNA, the CDR3 is TGTGCCAGCACCCTACGGGGGGTAGAATGGACAGGCGTGGCCTATGGCTACACCTTC.

The chain uses TRBV6-2 or TRBV6-3 and TRBJ2-6; tentative D call: TRBD2 (6 bases). Per germline, CDR1 MNHEY and CDR2 SVGEGT. Trimming took off 8 bases at V and 0 bases at J, with 11 bases between the two ends. This CDR3 is 15 amino acids long. The CDR3 protein is CASGGTISGANVLTF. CDR3 sequence (DNA): TGTGCCAGCGGAGGGACCATCTCTGGGGCCAACGTCCTGACTTTC.

In this sample, this clonotype turned up many times. This chain joins TRBV12-3 or TRBV12-4 and TRBJ1-6; D might be TRBD1 (5 bases). V lost 8 bases and J 6 bases, leaving 11 bases between the germline ends. The length of the CDR3 is 13 residues. In nucleotides, the CDR3 is TGTGCCAGCCTCGGGGGATTTAATTCACCCCTCCACTTT. Protein product: CASLGGFNSPLHF.

In this sample, this clonotype turned up many times. The J gene is TRBJ2-3, the V gene TRBV6-5, with 9 bases identical to TRBD2. V dropped 6 bases and J dropped 0; count of bases not matched to a gene: 7. Germline V gene lookup returns CDR1 MNHEY and CDR2 SVGAGI. The length of the CDR3 is 16 residues. CDR3 in DNA: TGTGCCAGCAGCTTTATAGCGGGGGTCAGCACAGATACGCAGTATTTT. Translating it yields CASSFIAGVSTDTQYF.

V gene TRBV27 combines with J gene TRBJ1-1, with D possibly being TRBD1 (5 bases). The length of the CDR3 is 20 residues. Trimming cost V 5 bases and J 0 bases, with 28 bases left between them. Germline values: CDR1 MNHEY, CDR2 SMNVEV (reference sequence). CDR3 sequence reads: CASSLREPAVSGTMNTEAFF. For the CDR3, the DNA is TGTGCCAGCAGTCTCAGGGAGCCAGCAGTCTCAGGGACCATGAACACTGAAGCTTTCTTT.

Ten or more counts support this clonotype. V gene TRBV4-2 combines with J gene TRBJ2-5; 7 bases line up with TRBD2. Germline CDR1 and CDR2: LGHNA and YNFKEQ. The CDR3 covers 15 residues. V dropped 1 base and J dropped 0; count of bases not matched to a gene: 2. CDR3: CASSQGGGDQETQYF. The CDR3 DNA reads as TGTGCCAGCAGCCAAGGTGGGGGGGACCAAGAGACCCAGTACTTC.

This clonotype was found many times. The chain recombines TRBV5-1 with TRBJ1-1, with D perhaps matching TRBD1 (6 bases). The CDR3 is 14 amino acids. The germline CDR1 and CDR2 sequences are SGHRS and YFSETQ. V lost 4 bases and J 5 bases, leaving 15 bases between the germline ends. CDR3 nucleotide sequence: TGCGCCAGCAGCGCGGGACAAGAGGGGACTGAAGCTTTCTTT. As protein: CASSAGQEGTEAFF.